The 17 T cell receptor beta chains listed next were all sequenced from one sample in a study of shared clonotypes between healthy human individuals. This table comes from immunoSEQ multiplex PCR, and its TCRdb copy is limited to in-frame clones, with some not included. Of under 200,000 clones listed, 90% to 95% are singletons. The sequenced sample consisted of naive CD4+ T cells sorted from blood. Regarding subset: CD45RA+ positively selected. Receptors originate from a woman aged 25 to 39 in good health.

The chain joins TRBV7-9 to TRBJ2-1, with 7 bases that match TRBD2. Germline V gene lookup returns CDR1 SEHNR and CDR2 FQNEAQ (reference sequence). The V gene end was trimmed by 4 bases and the J gene end by 4 bases; junction bases not matched to a gene: 4. There are 14 residues in the CDR3. The CDR3 region has the DNA TGTGCCAGCAGCTCCCTAGCGGAGTACAATGAGCAGTTCTTC. This translates into CASSSLAEYNEQFF.

The chain recombines TRBV28 with TRBJ2-7, with TRBD2 identical over 10 bases. The ends lost 3 bases at V and 6 bases at J; junction bases unmatched: 5. This CDR3 contains 14 residues. CDR1 MDHEN and CDR2 SYDVKM come from the germline V gene. The CDR3: CASSFLAGAVEQYF. CDR3 nucleotides: TGTGCCAGCAGTTTCCTAGCGGGAGCGGTCGAGCAGTACTTC.

The chain couples TRBV19 to TRBJ2-1; 11 positions match TRBD2. Germline V lookup: CDR1 LNHDA, CDR2 SQIVND (reference sequence). The V segment lost 7 bases and the J segment 5 bases; nucleotides outside the gene matches: 13. This CDR3 region has 17 residues. The CDR3: CASMRGKLAGVNNEQFF. In DNA form, the CDR3 reads TGTGCCAGTATGCGAGGGAAACTAGCGGGAGTAAACAATGAGCAGTTCTTC.

The chain links TRBV5-4 to TRBJ2-7; 10 positions match TRBD2. The CDR3 has 17 amino acids. Germline CDR1 is SGHNT and CDR2 is YYREEE (reference sequence). Losses at the gene ends were 4 bases for V and 1 base for J; bases not matched to a gene: 11. The CDR3 spells CASSRIKLAGESYEQYF. CDR3 in DNA: TGTGCCAGCAGCAGGATAAAGCTAGCGGGAGAGTCCTACGAGCAGTACTTC.

The chain uses TRBV6-6 and TRBJ1-1; possibly TRBD1 for D (6 bases). Germline V CDR1 and CDR2: MNHNY, SVGAGI (reference sequence). The CDR3 totals 16 residues. V was pared by 4 bases and J by 6 bases, with 21 bases between. This chain's CDR3 is CASSSKRRSGGAEAFF. The CDR3 region has the DNA TGTGCCAGCAGTTCTAAACGGCGCTCCGGGGGCGCTGAAGCTTTCTTT.

V and J are TRBV5-1 and TRBJ2-2; TRBD1 might be the D (6 bases). This CDR3 contains 14 residues. The ends were cut back, 4 bases at V and 5 bases at J, with 12 bases in the middle. The germline V gene encodes CDR1 SGHRS and CDR2 YFSETQ. CDR3 DNA sequence: TGCGCCAGCAGCGGATCGAGGGGGACCGGGGAGCTGTTTTTT. Its protein is CASSGSRGTGELFF.

The chain links TRBV5-1 to TRBJ2-1; 7 positions agree with TRBD2. The CDR3 spans 13 residues. Germline V gives CDR1 SGHRS, CDR2 YFSETQ. Trimming cost V 3 bases and J 6 bases; bases outside gene matches: 3. CDR3 coding DNA: TGCGCCAGCAGCTCCCGGGAGGCCAATGAGCAGTTCTTC. Its translation: CASSSREANEQFF. The complete variable domain, with remaining parts taken from reference TRBV5-1 and TRBJ2-1, reads KAGVTQTPRYLIKTRGQQVTLSCSPISGHRSVSWYQQTPGQGLQFLFEYFSETQRNKGNFPGRFSGRQFSNSRSEMNVSTLELGDSALYLCASSSREANEQFFGPGTRLTVL.

V gene TRBV18 combines with J gene TRBJ2-7; 10 bases align to TRBD2. Germline trimming cut 3 bases from V and 5 bases from J; bases unmatched to any gene: 4. The CDR3 has 14 amino acids. CDR1 is KGHSH, CDR2 LQKENI, per germline. In DNA, the CDR3 is TGTGCCAGCTCACCTCCACTAGCGGGAAACGAGCAGTACTTC. It is translated as CASSPPLAGNEQYF.

The gene calls are TRBV19 and TRBJ1-4; 9 positions match TRBD1. Germline loops: CDR1 LNHDA, CDR2 SQIVND (reference sequence). This CDR3 comprises 15 residues. J was trimmed by 7 bases and V by 6 bases; bases with no gene match: 9. Here the CDR3 reads CASRHRTGVSEKLFF. The CDR3 nucleotides read TGTGCCAGTAGACACAGGACAGGGGTTTCTGAAAAACTGTTTTTT.

The gene calls are TRBV7-7 and TRBJ2-1; 10 bases fit TRBD2. V was pared by 4 bases and J by 2 bases, with 2 bases of the junction left unmatched. CDR1 SSHAT and CDR2 FNYEAQ come from the germline V gene (reference sequence). The CDR3 extends over 15 amino acids. The CDR3 DNA reads TGTGCCAGCAGCTCAGGGACTAGCGCCTACAATGAGCAGTTCTTC. It translates to CASSSGTSAYNEQFF.

The chain employs TRBV5-4 and TRBJ1-5; D is unclear. This CDR3 is 16 amino acids long. Germline V gene data show CDR1 as SGHNT and CDR2 as YYREEE (reference sequence). Trimming left V 0 bases short and J 5 bases short, with 15 bases between. In nucleotides, the CDR3 is TGTGCCAGCAGCTTGGCCGCTCACCCTGAAGATCAGCCCCAGCATTTT. Protein sequence: CASSLAAHPEDQPQHF. The variable domain in full, completed from reference TRBV5-4 and TRBJ1-5, reads ETGVTQSPTHLIKTRGQQVTLRCSSQSGHNTVSWYQQALGQGPQFIFQYYREEENGRGNFPPRFSGLQFPNYSSELNVNALELDDSALYLCASSLAAHPEDQPQHFGDGTRLSIL.

The rearrangement uses TRBV6-6 and TRBJ2-3, with D possibly being TRBD1 (5 bases). CDR1 and CDR2 from the germline V gene are MNHNY and SVGAGI (reference sequence). CDR3 size: 13 residues. V was pared by 4 bases and J by 2 bases, with 7 bases between. DNA of the CDR3: TGTGCCAGCAGTTTCAGGGTCACAGATACGCAGTATTTT. It yields the protein CASSFRVTDTQYF.

The gene calls are TRBV7-8 and TRBJ2-5; D may be TRBD1 (5 bases). This CDR3 has 16 residues. V lost 0 bases and J 9 bases, leaving 20 bases between the germline ends. CDR1 is SGHVS and CDR2 is FQNEAQ in the germline V gene. For the CDR3, the DNA is TGTGCCAGCAGCTTAGCGCGTTTCGGAGCCCCAGGGTCCCAGTACTTC. Protein: CASSLARFGAPGSQYF.

V gene TRBV28 combines with J gene TRBJ1-2; 12 nucleotides line up with TRBD1. Losses at the gene ends were 3 bases for V and 6 bases for J; bases not matched to a gene: 11. Germline CDR1 reads MDHEN; CDR2 reads SYDVKM. The CDR3 is 17 residues long. Written as DNA, the CDR3 is TGTGCCAGCAGTTTCGCGGGACAGGGGGCGAGGGCGAATGGCTACACCTTC. This sequence encodes CASSFAGQGARANGYTF.

Only one count was recorded for this clone. The J gene is TRBJ2-1, the V gene TRBV18; TRBD2 matches 11 bases. V shed 6 bases, J shed 4 bases, and the junction held 17 bases outside the gene matches. The CDR3 is 19 residues long. Germline loops: CDR1 KGHSH, CDR2 LQKENI. The CDR3 region is CASSEVAGGPRSGYNEQFF. For the CDR3, the DNA is TGTGCCAGCTCGGAAGTAGCGGGAGGGCCTAGGTCTGGTTACAATGAGCAGTTCTTC.

This rearrangement joins TRBV14 to TRBJ1-5, with unresolved D. Germline V gives CDR1 SGHDN, CDR2 FVKESK. This CDR3 is 15 amino acids long. V lost 1 base to trimming and J lost 3 bases, with 10 bases between them. The CDR3 loop reads CASSQVTSDNQPQHF. CDR3 bases: TGTGCCAGCAGCCAAGTGACCAGCGACAATCAGCCCCAGCATTTT.

The chain recombines TRBV28 with TRBJ1-2; D ambiguous. V was cut by 6 bases and J by 2 bases, with 10 bases left in between. Germline CDR1 MDHEN, CDR2 SYDVKM. The CDR3 length is 13 residues. The CDR3 protein is CASSPDANYGYTF. CDR3 sequence (DNA): TGTGCCAGCAGCCCGGACGCAAACTATGGCTACACCTTC.